This T cell receptor beta chain appears in the sequencing data of a study of technical replicates of blood from four donors. Using immunoSEQ multiplex PCR, the repertoire was profiled, and TCRdb retains in-frame clones only, with some absent. The data hold roughly 50,000 clones, with about 96% observed a single time. This TCR was recovered from a human donor in good health. Some clones in this sample may be carry-over from other donors' samples. Sequenced sample: PBMCs.

The DNA for the CDR3 is TGTGCCAGTAGTTTACGGGGGTCAGAGACCCAGTACTTC. Its translation is CASSLRGSETQYF. The chain is built from TRBV19 and TRBJ2-5, with D possibly matching TRBD2 (6 bases). Looked up from germline, CDR1 is LNHDA and CDR2 is SQIVND (reference sequence). V was cut by 5 bases and J by 4 bases, with 11 bases left in between. The CDR3 sequence is 13 residues long. Drawing the rest from reference TRBV19 and TRBJ2-5, the complete variable domain is DGGITQSPKYLFRKEGQNVTLSCEQNLNHDAMYWYRQDPGQGLRLIYYSQIVNDFQKGDIAEGYSVSREKKESFPLTVTSAQKNPTAFYLCASSLRGSETQYFGPGTRLLVL.